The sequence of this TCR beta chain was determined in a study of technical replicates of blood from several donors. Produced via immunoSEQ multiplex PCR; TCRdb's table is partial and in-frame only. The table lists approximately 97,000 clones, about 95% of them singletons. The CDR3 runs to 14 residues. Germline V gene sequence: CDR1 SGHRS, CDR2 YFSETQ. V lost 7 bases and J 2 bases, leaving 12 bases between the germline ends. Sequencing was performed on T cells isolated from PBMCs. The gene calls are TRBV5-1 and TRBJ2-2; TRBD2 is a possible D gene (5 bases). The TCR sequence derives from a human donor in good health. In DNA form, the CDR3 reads TGCGCCAGCGGGGTAGGACTTAACACCGGGGAGCTGTTTTTT. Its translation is CASGVGLNTGELFF.